This T cell receptor (beta chain) appears in the sequencing data of a study of T cells after yellow fever vaccination. General study points: After the booster, 96% of CD4 and about nine tenths of CD8 primary-response clones were re-detected. The secondary response showed a weaker magnitude and a faster peak, day 5 versus 15.

By 5'RACE template switching, TCR cDNA was produced, with a universal primer site and UMIs added in the process. TCRdb re-called the 5' RACE reads with MiXCR, one entry per CDR3 protein. The sample records 300,000 or so distinct CDR3 sequences, roughly 8.3% being singletons. Deletions cut 3 bases from V and 6 bases from J, with 11 bases between. From germline, CDR1 is DFQATT and CDR2 SNEGSKA (reference sequence). The CDR3 spans 13 residues. This clonotype was seen at least ten times. Its antigen is undetermined. This receptor was obtained from a man between 18 and 29 years old who received the YFV17D yellow fever vaccine. The chain carries TRBV20-1 and TRBJ1-4; D not resolved. The source was PBMCs, collected around 45 days after the first yellow fever vaccination. CDR3 protein: CSASNKIDEKLFF. The CDR3 DNA is TGCAGTGCTAGTAACAAGATCGATGAAAAACTGTTTTTT.